This T cell receptor beta chain was sequenced for a study of CD8+CD57+ T cells in acquired aplastic anemia. Study at large: Recorded DNA amounts for sorted CD4+ and CD8+ cells had an average of about 3.5 ug. On average, healthy donors gave around 9.8 million reads for CD4+ cells. Study-level findings and limits: Patients showed no significant difference from controls in CD8+ Simpson's diversity. Patients and controls were found to share over 25 CD8+ CDR3 sequences.

This clonotype was seen at least ten times. As yet, its antigen is unknown. TCR beta VDJ and CDR3 profiles were obtained from a genomic DNA template. Each CDR3 protein gets one entry after TCRdb re-called the reads with MiXCR. The table has some 240,000 distinct CDR3 sequences, approximately 35% seen once. The length of the CDR3 is 15 residues. Germline assignment: CDR1 SNHLY and CDR2 FYNNEI. Losses at the gene ends were 2 bases for V and 5 bases for J; bases not matched to a gene: 7. The receptor was isolated from a human donor in good health, serving as a control. Sequencing input: sorted CD4+, CD8+, or CD8+CD57+ T cells (not recorded which) from PBMCs. The chain carries TRBV2 and TRBJ2-5; 8 nucleotides match TRBD2. In nucleotides, the CDR3 is TGTGCCAGCAGTGAAACTAGCGGAGACTGGGAGACCCAGTACTTC. Translation gives CASSETSGDWETQYF.